What follows are 32 T cell receptor beta chains derived from one specimen sequenced in a study of cytomegalovirus exposure and HLA in healthy donors. PCR was performed using 60 Vbeta and 13 Jbeta primers. Clones were sequenced by immunoSEQ multiplex PCR, and TCRdb holds only the in-frame ones, with some missing. Among 170,000 or so clones listed, 84% were seen once. Material for sequencing was PBMCs. These receptors were obtained from a boy aged 2 to 10 in good health and CMV-seronegative.

This chain uses TRBV19 with TRBJ1-1, with a possible D match to TRBD1 (6 bases). CDR1 LNHDA and CDR2 SQIVND come from the germline V gene (reference sequence). This CDR3 spans 13 amino acids. Trimming shortened V by 7 bases and J by 6 bases, and 15 bases separated the two germline ends. CDR3 protein: CASMQQGGAEAFF. The CDR3 nucleotides read TGTGCCAGTATGCAACAGGGCGGCGCTGAAGCTTTCTTT.

The chain recombines TRBV11-2 with TRBJ2-6; no definite D call. The germline V gene has CDR1 SGHAT and CDR2 FQNNGV. Trimming cost V 1 base and J 2 bases, with 6 bases left between them. The CDR3 is 15 amino acids. CDR3 sequence reads: CASSLGQTGANVLTF. CDR3 DNA: TGTGCCAGCAGCTTAGGCCAGACTGGGGCCAACGTCCTGACTTTC.

The V and J genes are TRBV2 and TRBJ2-7, with 10 bases identical to TRBD1. Trimming removed 7 bases from V and 2 bases from J; junction bases left unmatched: 8. Germline values: CDR1 SNHLY, CDR2 FYNNEI. CDR3 length equals 15 residues. The CDR3: CASTLRTGGPYEQYF. The CDR3, as DNA: TGTGCCAGCACCTTAAGGACAGGGGGACCCTACGAGCAGTACTTC.

J is TRBJ2-5 and V is TRBV19; 7 nucleotides line up with TRBD1. The V gene's germline CDR1 is LNHDA and CDR2 SQIVND (reference sequence). The CDR3 has 18 residues. The V segment lost 4 bases and the J segment 5 bases; nucleotides outside the gene matches: 19. The CDR3 loop reads CASSTQGTANRVEETQYF. The CDR3 DNA reads TGTGCCAGTAGTACTCAAGGGACAGCCAACCGGGTGGAGGAGACCCAGTACTTC.

V is TRBV9 and J is TRBJ1-4, with 8 bases that match TRBD1. The CDR3 contains 13 residues. J was trimmed by 10 bases and V by 4 bases; bases with no gene match: 6. The germline V gene encodes CDR1 SGDLS and CDR2 YYNGEE. The CDR3 loop is CASSPVQGGKLFF. CDR3 in DNA: TGTGCCAGCAGCCCTGTACAGGGGGGAAAACTGTTTTTT.

The genes are TRBV27 and TRBJ2-2; D is unclear. The germline V gene encodes CDR1 MNHEY and CDR2 SMNVEV (reference sequence). The CDR3 is 12 residues long. V dropped 5 bases and J dropped 3 bases, with 4 bases sitting between them. This chain's CDR3 is CASSLDTGELFF. The CDR3 DNA follows: TGTGCCAGCAGTCTTGACACCGGGGAGCTGTTTTTT.

Worth noting for this clone: Relative to the germline gene, one junction end is altered; a read error may explain this. The rearrangement uses TRBV7-7 and TRBJ2-3; 8 nucleotides agree with TRBD2. Germline CDR1 and CDR2: SSHAT and FNYEAQ (reference sequence). This CDR3 spans 13 amino acids. This CDR3 is CASSSTSVGTQYF. The CDR3 DNA follows: TGTGCTAGCAGCTCGACTAGCGTCGGTACGCAGTATTTT. The whole variable domain, remainder taken from reference TRBV7-7 and TRBJ2-3, is GAGVSQSPRYKVTKRGQDVTLRCDPISSHATLYWYQQALGQGPEFLTYFNYEAQPDKSGLPSDRFSAERPEGSISTLTIQRTEQRDSAMYRCASSSTSVGTQYFGPGTRLTVL.

The chain carries TRBV6-1 and TRBJ1-5; 9 bases align to TRBD1. The CDR3 has 15 amino acids. J lost 5 bases, V lost 3 bases, and 5 bases had no gene match. Germline CDR1 is MNHNS and CDR2 is SASEGT. CDR3 protein: CASSDLTGGDQPQHF. CDR3 sequence (DNA): TGTGCCAGCAGTGACCTCACAGGGGGCGATCAGCCCCAGCATTTT.

The V and J genes are TRBV6-6 and TRBJ2-3, with TRBD2 matching over 12 bases. The length of the CDR3 is 15 residues. In germline, CDR1 is MNHNY, CDR2 SVGAGI (reference sequence). The V segment lost 6 bases and the J segment 2 bases; nucleotides outside the gene matches: 3. The CDR3 here is CASSRLAGATDTQYF. The CDR3 coding sequence is TGTGCCAGCAGCCGACTAGCGGGAGCCACAGATACGCAGTATTTT.

DNA of the CDR3: TGTGCCAGTAGTATCCCCACTGACAATGAGCAGTTCTTC. Residues: CASSIPTDNEQFF. The rearrangement links TRBV19 to TRBJ2-1; D unresolved. Trimming took 3 bases from V and 5 from J, leaving 8 bases between them. Germline CDR1 and CDR2: LNHDA and SQIVND (reference sequence). CDR3 length: 13 residues.

The chain uses TRBV5-1 and TRBJ1-3; D is possibly TRBD1 (6 bases). The ends were cut back, 7 bases at V and 0 bases at J, with 20 bases in the middle. CDR3 length: 17 residues. Germline CDR1 is SGHRS and CDR2 is YFSETQ. DNA of the CDR3: TGCGCCAGCTCCCCTCAACAGGGATTTTTCTCTGGAAACACCATATATTTT. Amino acids: CASSPQQGFFSGNTIYF.

This clone was observed once. The rearrangement links TRBV4-1 to TRBJ1-1; possibly TRBD1 for D (5 bases). The CDR3 contains 14 residues. The V and J ends lost 5 bases and 1 base respectively, with 11 bases between them. Germline V gene lookup returns CDR1 MGHRA and CDR2 YSYEKL. CDR3 nucleotides: TGCGCCAGCAGCTTACAGGAGGGGAACACTGAAGCTTTCTTT. It is translated as CASSLQEGNTEAFF.

The rearrangement uses TRBV7-8 and TRBJ2-1; the D gene is possibly TRBD1 (7 bases). V was trimmed by 5 bases and J by 12 bases, leaving 26 bases between them. From germline, CDR1 is SGHVS and CDR2 FQNEAQ. This CDR3 region has 16 residues. CDR3 nucleotides: TGTGCCAGCAGCCCAGGGGGGACCGCGCCTCCCCCACGGCAGTTCTTC. This translates into CASSPGGTAPPPRQFF.

V usage is TRBV7-6 and J usage is TRBJ2-5; 11 bases line up with TRBD2. There are 16 residues in the CDR3. V shed 3 bases, J shed 4 bases, and the junction held 7 bases outside the gene matches. The V gene's germline CDR1 is SGHVS and CDR2 FNYEAQ. The CDR3 nucleotides read TGTGCCAGCAGCTTGTGGACTAGCGGGTATGGAGAGACCCAGTACTTC. As protein: CASSLWTSGYGETQYF. The entire variable domain, with the rest obtained from reference TRBV7-6 and TRBJ2-5, is as follows: GAGVSQSPRYKVTKRGQDVALRCDPISGHVSLYWYRQALGQGPEFLTYFNYEAQQDKSGLPNDRFSAERPEGSISTLTIQRTEQRDSAMYRCASSLWTSGYGETQYFGPGTRLLVL.

The chain is built from TRBV6-5 and TRBJ2-7; a weak D match, TRBD1 (6 bases). This CDR3 is 13 amino acids long. Per germline, CDR1 MNHEY and CDR2 SVGAGI. Trimming removed 6 bases at V and 7 bases at J, with 16 bases between. The DNA of the CDR3 is TGTGCCAGCAGACAAGGACAGTACGGAGAGCAGTACTTC. This gives the protein CASRQGQYGEQYF.

On this clone: The sample has other DNA sequences that encode this CDR3 too. The rearrangement links TRBV27 to TRBJ2-1; 7 bases are a match to TRBD2. This CDR3 comprises 15 residues. The germline V gene has CDR1 MNHEY and CDR2 SMNVEV (reference sequence). Trimming cost V 3 bases and J 0 bases; bases outside gene matches: 2. CDR3: CASSLGGSSYNEQFF. As DNA, the CDR3 is TGTGCCAGCAGTTTGGGCGGGAGCTCCTACAATGAGCAGTTCTTC.

This chain joins TRBV5-5 and TRBJ2-7, with a weak D call TRBD2 (5 bases). The V end lost 4 bases, the J end lost 2 bases, and 28 bases lay between the germline ends. The CDR3 runs 19 residues. Looked up from germline, CDR1 is SGHKS and CDR2 is YYEKEE (reference sequence). The CDR3 reads CASSVRENIGWERTYEQYF. CDR3 DNA sequence: TGTGCCAGCAGCGTCAGAGAGAATATTGGGTGGGAGCGTACCTACGAGCAGTACTTC.

This clone was detected only a few times. The V and J genes are TRBV6-5 and TRBJ1-2, with 7 positions matching TRBD1. The length of the CDR3 is 13 residues. Germline CDR1 and CDR2: MNHEY and SVGAGI. Trimming took 6 bases from V and 3 from J; bases not matched to a gene: 4. The CDR3 is CASRRQGHYGYTF. In DNA, the CDR3 is TGTGCCAGCAGGCGACAGGGCCACTATGGCTACACCTTC.

V usage is TRBV5-1 and J usage is TRBJ2-2; 8 bases are shared with TRBD2. From germline, CDR1 is SGHRS and CDR2 YFSETQ. Trimming removed 0 bases from V and 4 bases from J; junction bases left unmatched: 11. CDR3 size: 18 residues. CDR3 coding DNA: TGCGCCAGCAGCTTGGGGCCGTATCGGGAGGGCCTCACCGGGGAGCTGTTTTTT. This sequence encodes CASSLGPYREGLTGELFF. Supplemented by reference TRBV5-1 and TRBJ2-2, the full variable domain reads KAGVTQTPRYLIKTRGQQVTLSCSPISGHRSVSWYQQTPGQGLQFLFEYFSETQRNKGNFPGRFSGRQFSNSRSEMNVSTLELGDSALYLCASSLGPYREGLTGELFFGEGSRLTVL.

The chain is built from TRBV7-9 and TRBJ1-4, with D possibly TRBD1 on 5 matching bases. Trimming shortened V by 3 bases and J by 8 bases, and 16 bases separated the two germline ends. Germline V gene sequence: CDR1 SEHNR, CDR2 FQNEAQ (reference sequence). The CDR3 has 15 amino acids. CDR3 sequence: CASSFSGGGEEKLFF. The CDR3 DNA sequence: TGTGCCAGCAGCTTTAGCGGGGGAGGAGAGGAAAAACTGTTTTTT.

This clone was recorded once. CDR3 sequence: CASSIGTGLDEQYF. DNA for the CDR3: TGCGCCAGCAGCATCGGGACAGGGCTGGACGAGCAGTACTTC. V and J are TRBV5-1 and TRBJ2-7; 9 bases match TRBD1. Germline CDR1 SGHRS, CDR2 YFSETQ. The J segment lost 5 bases and the V segment lost 4 bases, leaving 7 bases of the junction unmatched. CDR3 length: 14 amino acids. The full variable domain, in which reference TRBV5-1 and TRBJ2-7 provide the parts outside the CDR3, is KAGVTQTPRYLIKTRGQQVTLSCSPISGHRSVSWYQQTPGQGLQFLFEYFSETQRNKGNFPGRFSGRQFSNSRSEMNVSTLELGDSALYLCASSIGTGLDEQYFGPGTRLTVT.

V and J are TRBV5-4 and TRBJ2-7, with 10 bases lining up with TRBD2. Germline V lookup: CDR1 SGHNT, CDR2 YYREEE (reference sequence). This CDR3 contains 16 residues. V dropped 4 bases and J dropped 2; count of bases not matched to a gene: 9. CDR3 in DNA: TGTGCCAGCAGCCCAAGGACTAGCGGACAGGCCTACGAGCAGTACTTC. This sequence encodes CASSPRTSGQAYEQYF.

The chain combines TRBV28 with TRBJ1-2, with 9 bases that match TRBD1. Germline V gene lookup returns CDR1 MDHEN and CDR2 SYDVKM. Trimming took 5 bases from V and 5 from J; bases not matched to a gene: 6. This CDR3 is built from 14 residues. DNA for the CDR3: TGTGCCAGCAGTGCTTTGGACAGGGGTTATGGCTACACCTTC. It encodes CASSALDRGYGYTF.

Only a few counts were recorded for this clone. V usage is TRBV5-1 and J usage is TRBJ2-1; TRBD2 matches 11 bases. V lost 0 bases and J lost 7; bases outside the gene matches: 6. Germline assignment: CDR1 SGHRS and CDR2 YFSETQ. The length of the CDR3 is 16 residues. This CDR3 reads CASSLAVTSGSNEQFF. The DNA of the CDR3 is TGCGCCAGCAGCTTGGCCGTTACTAGCGGGAGTAATGAGCAGTTCTTC.

The V and J genes are TRBV6-1 and TRBJ2-7; 8 bases match TRBD2. Germline V gene data show CDR1 as MNHNS and CDR2 as SASEGT. Trimming removed 7 bases from V and 1 base from J; junction bases left unmatched: 3. The CDR3 is 13 residues long. The CDR3 region is CASKASGSYEQYF. The CDR3 region has the DNA TGTGCCAGCAAGGCTAGCGGGTCCTACGAGCAGTACTTC.

J is TRBJ2-1 and V is TRBV11-3; 15 positions agree with TRBD2. Germline loops: CDR1 SGHNT, CDR2 YENEEA. The length of the CDR3 is 16 residues. Germline trimming cut 5 bases from V and 10 bases from J; bases unmatched to any gene: 9. CDR3 bases: TGTGCCAGCAGCGCAGGACTAGCGGGAGGGCCTTGGGAGCAGTTCTTC. Translating gives CASSAGLAGGPWEQFF.

The V call is TRBV9, the J call TRBJ2-2; 8 nucleotides align to TRBD2. Germline values: CDR1 SGDLS, CDR2 YYNGEE. There are 15 residues in the CDR3. The trim removed 2 bases at V and 4 bases at J, leaving 4 bases unmatched. The CDR3 nucleotides are TGTGCCAGCAGCGTTTCGGGAGGGCCCACCGGGGAGCTGTTTTTT. It codes for CASSVSGGPTGELFF.

This clone turned up a few times. This chain joins TRBV13 and TRBJ1-1, with a tentative D call TRBD1 (5 bases). This CDR3 is built from 14 residues. Germline-derived CDR1 and CDR2 are PRHDT and FYEKMQ (reference sequence). V lost 1 base and J 7 bases, leaving 13 bases between the germline ends. DNA for the CDR3: TGTGCCAGCAGCTTAGTGACCCAGGGAATTGAAGCTTTCTTT. Protein product: CASSLVTQGIEAFF.

About this clone itself: Other DNA sequences from this sample encode an identical CDR3 as well. The J gene is TRBJ2-1, the V gene TRBV19, with 8 bases identical to TRBD2. J lost 2 bases, V lost 2 bases, and 2 bases had no gene match. The germline gives CDR1 LNHDA, CDR2 SQIVND (reference sequence). The CDR3 is 15 residues long. CDR3 DNA: TGTGCCAGTAGTATAACTAGCGGCACCTACAATGAGCAGTTCTTC. This gives the protein CASSITSGTYNEQFF.

The J gene is TRBJ1-5, the V gene TRBV2, with 7 bases matching TRBD1. The germline CDR1 and CDR2 sequences are SNHLY and FYNNEI. The CDR3 contains 13 residues. With 6 bases clipped from V and 4 bases from J, the junction kept 3 bases outside the gene matches. The CDR3 DNA sequence: TGTGCCAGCAGAAAACAGGGGAATCAGCCCCAGCATTTT. It specifies CASRKQGNQPQHF.

This chain links TRBV29-1 with TRBJ2-1; D not certain. The V gene lost 3 bases and the J gene lost 6 bases, with 12 bases spanning the gap. This CDR3 has 13 amino acids. The germline CDR1 and CDR2 sequences are SQVTM and ANQGSEA. CDR3: CSVDRGLVNEQFF. Written as DNA, the CDR3 is TGCAGCGTTGATCGAGGTTTAGTCAATGAGCAGTTCTTC.

J is TRBJ1-1 and V is TRBV7-2, with no clear D. The germline V gene encodes CDR1 SGHTA and CDR2 FQGNSA. V was pared by 1 base and J by 4 bases, with 25 bases between. The CDR3 has 19 residues. The CDR3 loop reads CASSLEAGWSLLGSTEAFF. The CDR3 DNA reads as TGTGCCAGCAGCTTAGAGGCGGGGTGGAGTCTTTTAGGGAGCACTGAAGCTTTCTTT.